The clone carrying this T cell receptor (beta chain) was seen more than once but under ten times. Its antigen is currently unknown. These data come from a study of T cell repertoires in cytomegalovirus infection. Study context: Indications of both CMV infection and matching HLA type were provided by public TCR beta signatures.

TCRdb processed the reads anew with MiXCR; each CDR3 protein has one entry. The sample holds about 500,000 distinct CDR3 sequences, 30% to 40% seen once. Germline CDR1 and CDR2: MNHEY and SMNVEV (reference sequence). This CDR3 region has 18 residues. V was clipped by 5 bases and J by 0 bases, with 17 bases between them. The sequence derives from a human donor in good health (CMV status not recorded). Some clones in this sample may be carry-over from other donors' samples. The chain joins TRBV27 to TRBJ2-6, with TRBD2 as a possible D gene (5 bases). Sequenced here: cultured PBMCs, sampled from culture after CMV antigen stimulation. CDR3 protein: CASSPLEADYSGANVLTF. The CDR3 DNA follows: TGTGCCAGCAGTCCATTGGAGGCCGACTACTCTGGGGCCAACGTCCTGACTTTC.